Sequencing of this T cell receptor (beta chain) was carried out in a study of control samples from healthy donors and cancer patients. The CDR3 has 11 residues. Germline V lookup: CDR1 DFQATT, CDR2 SNEGSKA (reference sequence). Trimming pared 6 bases from V and 13 bases from J, leaving 15 bases between. TCRdb keeps only in-frame clones here, not all; method: immunoSEQ multiplex PCR. The repertoire holds about 150,000 clones, with more than 85% as singletons. This TCR was recovered from a man aged 25 to 45 in good health. The V gene is TRBV20-1, the J gene TRBJ2-2, with unresolved D. Sequencing used blood. CDR3 amino acids: CSASVASLLFF. As DNA, the CDR3 is TGCAGTGCGTCAGTCGCATCCTTGCTGTTTTTT.